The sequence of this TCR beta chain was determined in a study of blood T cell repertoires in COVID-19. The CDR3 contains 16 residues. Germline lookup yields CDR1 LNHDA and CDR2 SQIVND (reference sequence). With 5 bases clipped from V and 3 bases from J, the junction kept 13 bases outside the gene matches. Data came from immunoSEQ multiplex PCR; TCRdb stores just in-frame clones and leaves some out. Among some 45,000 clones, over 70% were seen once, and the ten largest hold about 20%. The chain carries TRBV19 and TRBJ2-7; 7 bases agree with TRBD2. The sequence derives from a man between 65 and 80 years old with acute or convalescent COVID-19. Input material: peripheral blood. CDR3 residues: CASSAPGGASLYEQYF. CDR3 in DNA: TGTGCCAGTAGTGCCCCGGGGGGAGCTTCCCTCTACGAGCAGTACTTC.